The 16 T cell receptor beta chains below all came from one sample that was sequenced in a study of radiotherapy plus CTLA-4 blockade in lung cancer. Only in-frame clones appear in the TCRdb table, and some are missing; sequencing was by immunoSEQ multiplex PCR. Here the sample spans roughly 120,000 clones, about 77% being singletons. The sample was peripheral blood, taken from a patient treated with radiotherapy plus ipilimumab. Receptors originate from a human donor with non-small cell lung cancer who had a partial response to radiotherapy plus ipilimumab.

This clone is a singleton in its sample. The CDR3: CASSGLAGVETQYF. The CDR3 DNA is TGTGCCAGCAGTGGACTAGCGGGAGTGGAGACCCAGTACTTC. The rearrangement uses TRBV28 and TRBJ2-5; 13 bases agree with TRBD2. Looked up from germline, CDR1 is MDHEN and CDR2 is SYDVKM. V gave up 5 bases and J gave up 5 bases; unmatched junction bases: 2. The CDR3 loop spans 14 amino acids.

Remarks on this clone: Other DNA sequences from this sample encode an identical CDR3 as well. The chain joins TRBV7-3 to TRBJ1-1; D remains unclear. The CDR3 totals 13 residues. The germline CDR1 and CDR2 sequences are SGHTA and FQGTGA. Trimming took 2 bases from V and 1 from J, leaving 5 bases between them. CDR3 DNA: TGTGCCAGCAGCTTATCGGGGAACACTGAAGCTTTCTTT. Amino acid sequence: CASSLSGNTEAFF.

J is TRBJ2-3 and V is TRBV28, with a weak D call TRBD2 (5 bases). The germline V gene has CDR1 MDHEN and CDR2 SYDVKM. The CDR3 covers 13 residues. The V end lost 5 bases, the J end lost 9 bases, and 15 bases lay between the germline ends. This CDR3 reads CASSTDLPGTQYF. In DNA, the CDR3 is TGTGCCAGCAGTACTGACTTGCCGGGAACGCAGTATTTT.

This clone was seen once. In the same sample, other DNA sequences code for this CDR3. The chain uses TRBV7-6 and TRBJ2-6, with D unresolved. The CDR3 covers 14 residues. Trimming cost V 4 bases and J 3 bases, with 7 bases left between them. The germline V gene encodes CDR1 SGHVS and CDR2 FNYEAQ. In nucleotides, the CDR3 is TGTGCCAGCAGCTCTGTAGTTGGGGCCAACGTCCTGACTTTC. It encodes CASSSVVGANVLTF.

This clone was seen a few times. The chain combines TRBV2 with TRBJ2-5, with 8 bases that match TRBD2. The CDR3 runs 13 residues. Germline assignment: CDR1 SNHLY and CDR2 FYNNEI. Unmatched junction bases numbered 7, after V lost 7 bases and J lost 6 bases. CDR3 sequence: CASTQSGSKTQYF. CDR3 DNA sequence: TGTGCCAGCACTCAAAGCGGGAGTAAGACCCAGTACTTC. Supplemented by reference TRBV2 and TRBJ2-5, the full variable domain reads EPEVTQTPSHQVTQMGQEVILRCVPISNHLYFYWYRQILGQKVEFLVSFYNNEISEKSEIFDDQFSVERPDGSNFTLKIRSTKLEDSAMYFCASTQSGSKTQYFGPGTRLLVL.

The J gene is TRBJ1-1, the V gene TRBV30; the match to TRBD1 covers 9 bases. This CDR3 has 16 amino acids. V lost 2 bases and J lost 0; bases outside the gene matches: 7. Germline V gene data show CDR1 as GTSNPN and CDR2 as SVGIG (reference sequence). CDR3 sequence (DNA): TGTGCCTGGAGTCGGGGGACAGGGCTTATGAACACTGAAGCTTTCTTT. It encodes CAWSRGTGLMNTEAFF. The full variable domain, its missing parts supplied by reference TRBV30 and TRBJ1-1, is SQTIHQWPATLVQPVGSPLSLECTVEGTSNPNLYWYRQAAGRGLQLLFYSVGIGQISSEVPQNLSASRPQDRQFILSSKKLLLSDSGFYLCAWSRGTGLMNTEAFFGQGTRLTVV.

This chain connects TRBV5-6 to TRBJ2-7, with a weak D call TRBD2 (5 bases). The CDR3 spans 14 residues. Trimming shortened V by 1 base and J by 2 bases, and 10 bases separated the two germline ends. CDR1 is SGHDT, CDR2 YYEEEE, per germline. The CDR3 loop reads CASSLYGRAYEQYF. DNA of the CDR3: TGTGCCAGCAGCTTGTACGGGCGGGCCTACGAGCAGTACTTC. The full variable domain, with the rest looked up from reference TRBV5-6 and TRBJ2-7, is DAGVTQSPTHLIKTRGQQVTLRCSPKSGHDTVSWYQQALGQGPQFIFQYYEEEERQRGNFPDRFSGHQFPNYSSELNVNALLLGDSALYLCASSLYGRAYEQYFGPGTRLTVT.

V is TRBV6-1 and J is TRBJ1-3; D possibly corresponds to TRBD1 (5 bases). CDR1 and CDR2 from the germline V gene are MNHNS and SASEGT. The CDR3 consists of 14 residues. Trimming removed 6 bases from V and 2 bases from J, with 11 bases in between. This CDR3 is CASSPGNTGNTIYF. The CDR3 region has the DNA TGTGCCAGCAGCCCAGGGAACACTGGAAACACCATATATTTT.

CDR3 sequence reads: CASSLTVADTQYF. CDR3 nucleotide sequence: TGTGCCAGCAGCTTAACAGTGGCAGATACGCAGTATTTT. This sequence joins TRBV11-2 and TRBJ2-3, with no clear D. Germline-derived CDR1 and CDR2 are SGHAT and FQNNGV. V was shortened by 2 bases and J by 4 bases, with 7 bases between the two germline ends. The CDR3 is 13 residues long.

This clone came up a few times. The V call is TRBV25-1, the J call TRBJ1-1; TRBD1 matches 7 bases. Germline assignment: CDR1 MGHDK and CDR2 SYGVNS. The CDR3 length is 12 residues. V gave up 7 bases and J gave up 3 bases; unmatched junction bases: 2. CDR3 DNA: TGTGCCAGCAAAAGGGGGCACACTGAAGCTTTCTTT. The encoded protein is CASKRGHTEAFF.

To note about this clone: Additional DNA sequences in this sample encode the identical CDR3. The chain couples TRBV28 to TRBJ2-7; 12 positions agree with TRBD1. The length of the CDR3 is 15 residues. CDR1 and CDR2 from the germline V gene are MDHEN and SYDVKM. V lost 6 bases and J lost 4; bases outside the gene matches: 7. The CDR3 reads CASSEPGQGAYEQYF. Here the CDR3 DNA reads TGTGCCAGCAGCGAACCGGGACAGGGGGCGTACGAGCAGTACTTC.

The V call is TRBV27, the J call TRBJ2-5, with a tentative D call TRBD2 (6 bases). Trimming removed 2 bases at V and 2 bases at J, with 18 bases between. Germline V lookup: CDR1 MNHEY, CDR2 SMNVEV (reference sequence). The CDR3 length is 17 residues. CDR3 sequence reads: CASSLGPPGLIQETQYF. The CDR3 bases are TGTGCCAGCAGTTTAGGGCCCCCAGGACTAATACAAGAGACCCAGTACTTC.

This chain joins TRBV10-3 and TRBJ1-1, with 10 bases lining up with TRBD1. Per the germline V gene, CDR1 is ENHRY and CDR2 is SYGVKD. The length of the CDR3 is 14 residues. V gave up 6 bases and J gave up 4 bases; unmatched junction bases: 5. The CDR3 DNA reads TGTGCCATCAGCCCCGGGACAGGGGTCACTGAAGCTTTCTTT. Encoded protein: CAISPGTGVTEAFF.

V and J are TRBV18 and TRBJ2-7, with D maybe TRBD2 (7 bases). Germline loops: CDR1 KGHSH, CDR2 LQKENI. The length of the CDR3 is 15 residues. V was cut by 4 bases and J by 5 bases, with 18 bases left in between. CDR3 nucleotide sequence: TGTGCCAGCTCACGAACCCCCCGGGGGGCCGACGAGCAGTACTTC. It specifies CASSRTPRGADEQYF.

The chain employs TRBV6-1 and TRBJ1-1; the match to TRBD1 covers 8 bases. The V segment lost 5 bases and the J segment 1 base; nucleotides outside the gene matches: 6. The germline CDR1 and CDR2 sequences are MNHNS and SASEGT. This CDR3 is 15 amino acids long. The CDR3 is CASSLYDRGNTEAFF. CDR3 nucleotide sequence: TGTGCCAGCAGTCTATACGACAGGGGGAACACTGAAGCTTTCTTT.

This clone has a single count. This chain links TRBV7-9 with TRBJ2-5; 8 bases agree with TRBD1. Germline V gene lookup returns CDR1 SEHNR and CDR2 FQNEAQ (reference sequence). Losses at the gene ends were 1 base for V and 3 bases for J; bases not matched to a gene: 4. The CDR3 loop spans 15 amino acids. The CDR3 sequence is CASSLGSTGEETQYF. CDR3 sequence (DNA): TGTGCCAGCAGCTTAGGCTCGACAGGGGAAGAGACCCAGTACTTC. Together with reference TRBV7-9 and TRBJ2-5, the CDR3 gives the full variable domain: DTGVSQNPRHKITKRGQNVTFRCDPISEHNRLYWYRQTLGQGPEFLTYFQNEAQLEKSRLLSDRFSAERPKGSFSTLEIQRTEQGDSAMYLCASSLGSTGEETQYFGPGTRLLVL.